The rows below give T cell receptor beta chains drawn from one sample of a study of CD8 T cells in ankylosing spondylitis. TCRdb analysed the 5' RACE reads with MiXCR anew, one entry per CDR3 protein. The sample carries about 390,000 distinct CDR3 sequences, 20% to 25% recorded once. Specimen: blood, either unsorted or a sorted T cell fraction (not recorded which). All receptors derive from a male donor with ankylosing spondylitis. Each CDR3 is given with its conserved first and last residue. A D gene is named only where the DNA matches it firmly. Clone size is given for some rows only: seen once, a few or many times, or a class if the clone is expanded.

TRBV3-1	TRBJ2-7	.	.	CASSYNGQSYEQYF	TGTGCCAGCAGCTACAACGGACAGTCCTACGAGCAGTACTTC
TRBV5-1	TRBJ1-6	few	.	CASSLRDRGNSPLHF	TGCGCCAGCAGCTTACGGGACCGTGGGAATTCACCCCTCCACTTT
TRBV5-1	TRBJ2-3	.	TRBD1	CASSRRDRASDTQYF	TGCGCCAGCAGTCGGCGGGACAGGGCGTCAGATACGCAGTATTTT
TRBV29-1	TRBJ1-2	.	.	CSVGAVDGYTF	TGCAGCGTTGGGGCAGTAGATGGCTACACCTTC
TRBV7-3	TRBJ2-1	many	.	CASSLTDTGGNEQFF	TGTGCCAGCAGCTTAACGGATACAGGAGGAAATGAGCAGTTCTTC
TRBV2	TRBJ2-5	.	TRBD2	CASSYLGGETQYF	TGTGCCAGCAGTTATTTGGGGGGGGAGACCCAGTACTTC
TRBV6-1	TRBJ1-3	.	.	CASSPQASGNTIYF	TGTGCCAGCAGTCCTCAGGCCTCTGGAAACACCATATATTTT
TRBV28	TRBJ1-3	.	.	CASRTPTGVGNTIYF	TGTGCCAGCCGAACGCCGACGGGGGTTGGAAACACCATATATTTT
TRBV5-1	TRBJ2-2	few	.	CASSLVGGELFF	TGCGCCAGCAGCTTGGTCGGCGGGGAGCTGTTTTTT
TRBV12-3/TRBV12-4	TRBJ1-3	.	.	CASSFERERGNTIYF	TGTGCCAGCAGTTTTGAGAGGGAGAGAGGAAACACCATATATTTT
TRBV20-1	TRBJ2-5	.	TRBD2	CSAGGGETQETQYF	TGCAGTGCTGGGGGGGGAGAAACTCAAGAGACCCAGTACTTC
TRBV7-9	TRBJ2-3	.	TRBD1	CASSKTDRVFSGTQYF	TGTGCCAGCAGCAAAACGGACAGGGTATTTTCCGGTACGCAGTATTTT
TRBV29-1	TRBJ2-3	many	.	CSARQRVGDTQYF	TGCAGCGCCAGGCAGCGGGTCGGGGATACGCAGTATTTT
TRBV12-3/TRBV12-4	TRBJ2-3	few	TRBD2	CASSLATGGPDTQYF	TGTGCCAGCAGTTTAGCAACGGGAGGGCCAGATACGCAGTATTTT
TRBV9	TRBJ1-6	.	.	CASSGGQLNSPLHF	TGTGCCAGCAGCGGAGGACAGTTGAATTCACCCCTCCACTTT
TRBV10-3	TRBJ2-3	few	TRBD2	CAISVRAGEDTQYF	TGTGCCATCAGTGTAAGGGCGGGAGAGGATACGCAGTATTTT
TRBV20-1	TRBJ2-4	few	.	CSARDGQRARNIQYF	TGCAGTGCTAGAGATGGGCAGAGGGCTAGAAACATTCAGTACTTC
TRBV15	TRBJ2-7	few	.	CATSIPGQRSSYEQYF	TGTGCCACCAGCATACCCGGACAGAGGAGCTCCTACGAGCAGTACTTC
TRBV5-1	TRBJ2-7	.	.	CASSSRPTGRSPYEQYF	TGCGCCAGCAGCTCCCGGCCGACGGGCAGGTCTCCCTACGAGCAGTACTTC
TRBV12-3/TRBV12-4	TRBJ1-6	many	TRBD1	CASSSRTGQSPLHF	TGTGCCAGCAGTTCCCGGACAGGGCAATCACCCCTCCACTTT
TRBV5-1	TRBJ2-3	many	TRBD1	CASSRQTLDGTGRTDTQYF	TGCGCCAGCAGCCGACAAACTCTGGACGGGACAGGCCGAACAGATACGCAGTATTTT
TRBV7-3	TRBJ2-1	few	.	CASSLTNPSSYNEQFF	TGTGCCAGCAGCTTAACGAACCCGAGCTCCTACAATGAGCAGTTCTTC
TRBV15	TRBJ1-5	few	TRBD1	CATSGGDPGTANQPQHF	TGTGCCACCAGCGGAGGAGATCCCGGGACAGCGAATCAGCCCCAGCATTTT
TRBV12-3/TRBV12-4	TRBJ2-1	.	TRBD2	CASSLAGFVSEQFF	TGTGCCAGCAGTCTAGCGGGATTTGTCAGTGAGCAGTTCTTC
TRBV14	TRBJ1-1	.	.	CASTLVSGTEAFF	TGTGCCAGCACTTTAGTTTCGGGCACTGAAGCTTTCTTT
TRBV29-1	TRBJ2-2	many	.	CSVGVSGNTGELFF	TGCAGCGTGGGGGTTAGCGGGAACACCGGGGAGCTGTTTTTT
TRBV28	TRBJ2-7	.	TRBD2	CASRAGATYEQYF	TGTGCCAGCAGGGCGGGAGCAACCTACGAGCAGTACTTC
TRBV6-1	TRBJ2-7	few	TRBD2	CASSRARASGIHEQYF	TGTGCCAGCAGTCGCGCTCGGGCTAGCGGGATCCACGAGCAGTACTTC
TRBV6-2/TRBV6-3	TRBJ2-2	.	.	CASSYGTPRARELFF	TGTGCCAGCAGTTACGGTACACCCAGAGCTCGGGAGCTGTTTTTT
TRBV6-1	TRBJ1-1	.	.	CASSDFGQMNTEAFF	TGTGCCAGCAGTGATTTCGGACAGATGAACACTGAAGCTTTCTTT
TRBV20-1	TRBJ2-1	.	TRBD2	CSARGLATYNEQFF	TGCAGTGCGCGAGGACTAGCAACCTACAATGAGCAGTTCTTC
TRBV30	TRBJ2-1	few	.	CAWSEDNNPYNEQFF	TGTGCCTGGAGCGAAGACAACAACCCCTACAATGAGCAGTTCTTC
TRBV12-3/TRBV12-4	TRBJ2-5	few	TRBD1	CASMDDRASSQETQYF	TGTGCCAGCATGGATGACAGGGCATCTTCCCAAGAGACCCAGTACTTC
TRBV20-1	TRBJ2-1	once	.	CSARDSRGQNNEQFF	TGCAGTGCTAGAGATAGCCGCGGACAGAACAATGAGCAGTTCTTC
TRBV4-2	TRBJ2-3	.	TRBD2	CASSQEQVAGRDTQYF	TGTGCCAGCAGCCAAGAACAGGTAGCGGGTAGGGATACGCAGTATTTT
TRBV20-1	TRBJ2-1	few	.	CSALVRGTYYNEQFF	TGCAGTGCTCTTGTTCGCGGGACATATTACAATGAGCAGTTCTTC
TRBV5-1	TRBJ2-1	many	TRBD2	CASSLGLAEYNEQFF	TGCGCCAGCAGCCTAGGACTAGCAGAGTACAATGAGCAGTTCTTC
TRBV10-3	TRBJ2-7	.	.	CAISEQAEQYF	TGTGCCATCAGTGAGCAAGCTGAGCAGTACTTC
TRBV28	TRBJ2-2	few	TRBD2	CASSYSSGSGFTGELFF	TGTGCCAGCAGTTACTCTAGCGGGAGTGGCTTCACCGGGGAGCTGTTTTTT
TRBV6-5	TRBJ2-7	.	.	CASSYSDGTYEQYF	TGTGCCAGCAGTTACTCGGACGGAACCTACGAGCAGTACTTC
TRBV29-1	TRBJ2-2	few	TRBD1	CSVGAGQGNTGELFF	TGCAGCGTTGGTGCCGGACAGGGGAACACCGGGGAGCTGTTTTTT
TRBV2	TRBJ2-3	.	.	CASSEMRDDTQYF	TGTGCCAGCAGTGAAATGCGGGACGATACGCAGTATTTT
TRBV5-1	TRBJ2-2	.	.	CASSLGFGLAGELFF	TGCGCCAGCAGCTTGGGTTTTGGTCTCGCCGGGGAGCTGTTTTTT
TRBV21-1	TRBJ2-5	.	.	CASSKEAETQYF	TGTGCCAGCAGCAAAGAGGCAGAGACCCAGTACTTC
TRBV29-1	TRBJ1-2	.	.	CSARIPSGYGYTF	TGCAGCGCTAGGATACCCTCGGGCTATGGCTACACCTTC
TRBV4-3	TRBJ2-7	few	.	CASSHRSGTYEQYF	TGCGCCAGCAGCCACAGATCCGGGACCTACGAGCAGTACTTC
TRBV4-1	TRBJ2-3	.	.	CASSLQWRTQNTDTQYF	TGCGCCAGCAGCCTCCAGTGGAGGACACAGAACACAGATACGCAGTATTTT
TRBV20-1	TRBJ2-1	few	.	CSARDGSSYYNEQFF	TGCAGTGCTAGAGACGGGAGTTCCTACTACAATGAGCAGTTCTTC
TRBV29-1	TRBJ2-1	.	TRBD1	CSAAVGQGAQRYVNEQFF	TGCAGCGCCGCGGTGGGACAGGGGGCGCAGAGGTACGTCAATGAGCAGTTCTTC
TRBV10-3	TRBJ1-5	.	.	CAISEWGTNQPQHF	TGTGCCATCAGTGAGTGGGGAACAAATCAGCCCCAGCATTTT
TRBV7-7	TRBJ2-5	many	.	CASSHQETQYF	TGTGCTAGCAGCCACCAAGAGACCCAGTACTTC
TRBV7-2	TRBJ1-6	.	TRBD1	CASSLGQRYRPLHF	TGTGCCAGCAGCTTGGGACAGCGGTATAGACCCCTCCACTTT
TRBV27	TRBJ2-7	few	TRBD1	CASSSHGTGFAEQYF	TGTGCCAGCAGCAGTCACGGGACAGGGTTTGCGGAGCAGTACTTC
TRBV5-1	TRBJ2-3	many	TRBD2	CASSLRGRSTSTDTQYF	TGCGCCAGCAGCTTGCGCGGGAGGAGTACTAGCACAGATACGCAGTATTTT
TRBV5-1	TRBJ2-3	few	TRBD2	CASTRGGLAADTQYF	TGCGCCAGCACCCGCGGGGGGCTGGCAGCAGATACGCAGTATTTT